These 5 T cell receptor beta chains were all obtained from the same sample, sequenced in a study of control samples from healthy donors and cancer patients. Libraries were prepared by immunoSEQ multiplex PCR; TCRdb keeps only in-frame clonotypes and omits some of them. The sample records around 76,000 clones, roughly 89% being singletons. The sample taken for sequencing was PBMCs. These receptor sequences come from a woman between 45 and 60 years old with colorectal cancer.

V gene TRBV5-1 combines with J gene TRBJ1-6; TRBD1 agrees at 7 bases. Germline trimming cut 4 bases from V and 6 bases from J; bases unmatched to any gene: 4. The CDR3 runs 14 residues. Germline CDR1 and CDR2: SGHRS and YFSETQ. The CDR3 DNA reads as TGCGCCAGCAGCACGGGACAGAGTAATTCACCCCTCCACTTT. This encodes CASSTGQSNSPLHF.

This clone was recorded once. The rearrangement links TRBV7-3 to TRBJ2-3; 11 bases map to TRBD2. The CDR3 has 16 residues. The germline V gene encodes CDR1 SGHTA and CDR2 FQGTGA. V dropped 2 bases and J dropped 0; count of bases not matched to a gene: 1. CDR3 DNA: TGTGCCAGCAGCTTAGGACTAGCGGGTAGCACAGATACGCAGTATTTT. Translating it yields CASSLGLAGSTDTQYF.

The V call is TRBV6-5, the J call TRBJ2-5; 7 bases agree with TRBD2. The V gene's germline CDR1 is MNHEY and CDR2 SVGAGI. J gave up 2 bases and V 4 bases, and 4 bases lay outside the gene matches. CDR3 length: 14 residues. The CDR3 DNA reads TGTGCCAGCAGTTTGTCTAGCGGTCAAGAGACCCAGTACTTC. It is translated as CASSLSSGQETQYF.

As concerns this clone: This likely stems from a read error, as it lies one base from a far larger clone. The chain links TRBV5-1 to TRBJ1-2, with D perhaps matching TRBD1 (5 bases). Germline CDR1 reads SGHRS; CDR2 reads YFSETQ. CDR3 length: 13 residues. Trimming stripped 0 bases from V and 8 bases from J, with 11 bases between. CDR3 residues: CASSLVGGEGYTF. The CDR3 DNA sequence: TGCGCCAGCAGCTTGGTCGGGGGGGAGGGCTACACCTTC. The variable domain in full, with the rest retrieved from reference TRBV5-1 and TRBJ1-2, is KAGVTQTPRYLIKTRGQQVTLSCSPISGHRSVSWYQQTPGQGLQFLFEYFSETQRNKGNFPGRFSGRQFSNSRSEMNVSTLELGDSALYLCASSLVGGEGYTFGSGTRLTVV.

V is TRBV7-2 and J is TRBJ1-3; the D gene is possibly TRBD1 (6 bases). Trimming removed 0 bases from V and 0 bases from J, with 9 bases in between. The CDR3 runs 16 residues. The germline CDR1 and CDR2 sequences are SGHTA and FQGNSA. The CDR3 here is CASSLAQGPSGNTIYF. Written as DNA, the CDR3 is TGTGCCAGCAGCTTAGCACAGGGACCCTCTGGAAACACCATATATTTT.